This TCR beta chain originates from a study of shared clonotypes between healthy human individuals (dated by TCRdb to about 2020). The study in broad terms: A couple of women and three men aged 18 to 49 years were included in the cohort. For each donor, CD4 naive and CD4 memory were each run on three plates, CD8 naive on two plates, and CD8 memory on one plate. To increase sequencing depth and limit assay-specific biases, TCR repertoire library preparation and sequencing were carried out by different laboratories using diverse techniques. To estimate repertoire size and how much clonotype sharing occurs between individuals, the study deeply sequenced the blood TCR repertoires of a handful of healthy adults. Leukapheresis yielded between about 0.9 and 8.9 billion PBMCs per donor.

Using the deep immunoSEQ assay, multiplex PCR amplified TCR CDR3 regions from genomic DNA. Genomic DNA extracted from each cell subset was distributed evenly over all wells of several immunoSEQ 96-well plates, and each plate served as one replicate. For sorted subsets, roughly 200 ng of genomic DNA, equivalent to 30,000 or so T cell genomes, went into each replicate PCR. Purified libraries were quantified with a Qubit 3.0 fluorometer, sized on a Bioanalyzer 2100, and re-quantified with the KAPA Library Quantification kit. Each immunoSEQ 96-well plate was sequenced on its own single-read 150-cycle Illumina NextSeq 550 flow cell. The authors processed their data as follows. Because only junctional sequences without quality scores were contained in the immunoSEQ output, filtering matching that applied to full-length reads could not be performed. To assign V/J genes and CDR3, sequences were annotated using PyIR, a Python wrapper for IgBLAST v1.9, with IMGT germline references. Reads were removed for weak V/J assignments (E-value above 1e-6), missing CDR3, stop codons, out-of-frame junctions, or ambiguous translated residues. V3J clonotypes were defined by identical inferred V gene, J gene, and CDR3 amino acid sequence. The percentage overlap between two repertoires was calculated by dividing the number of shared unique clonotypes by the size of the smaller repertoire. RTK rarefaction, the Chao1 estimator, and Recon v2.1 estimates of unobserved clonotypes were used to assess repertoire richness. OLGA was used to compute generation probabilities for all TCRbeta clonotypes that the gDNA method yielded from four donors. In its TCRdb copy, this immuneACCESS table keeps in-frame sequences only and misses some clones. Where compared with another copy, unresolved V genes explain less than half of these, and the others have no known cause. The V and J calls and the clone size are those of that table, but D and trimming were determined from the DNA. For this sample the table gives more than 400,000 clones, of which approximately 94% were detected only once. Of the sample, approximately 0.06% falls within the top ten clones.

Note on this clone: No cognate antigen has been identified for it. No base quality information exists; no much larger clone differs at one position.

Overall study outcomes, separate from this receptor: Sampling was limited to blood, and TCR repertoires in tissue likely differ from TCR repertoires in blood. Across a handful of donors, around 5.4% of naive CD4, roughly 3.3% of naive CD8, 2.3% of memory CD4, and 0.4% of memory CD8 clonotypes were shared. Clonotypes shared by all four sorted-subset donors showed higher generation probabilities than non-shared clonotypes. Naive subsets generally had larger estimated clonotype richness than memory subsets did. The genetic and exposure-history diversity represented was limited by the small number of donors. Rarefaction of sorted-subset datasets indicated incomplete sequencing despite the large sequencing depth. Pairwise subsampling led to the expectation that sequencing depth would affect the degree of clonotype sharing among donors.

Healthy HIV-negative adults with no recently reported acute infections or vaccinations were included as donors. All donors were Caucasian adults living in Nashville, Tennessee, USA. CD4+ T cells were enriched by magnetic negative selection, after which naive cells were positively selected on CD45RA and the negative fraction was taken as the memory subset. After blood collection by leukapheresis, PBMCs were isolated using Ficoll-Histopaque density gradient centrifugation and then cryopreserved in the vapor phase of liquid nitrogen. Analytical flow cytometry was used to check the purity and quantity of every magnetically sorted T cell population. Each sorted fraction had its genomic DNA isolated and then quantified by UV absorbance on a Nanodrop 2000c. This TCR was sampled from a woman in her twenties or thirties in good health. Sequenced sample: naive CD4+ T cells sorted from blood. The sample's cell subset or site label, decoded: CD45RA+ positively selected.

The CDR3 region has the sequence CASSPRQDYTEAFF. The DNA reads TGTGCCAGCTCACCACGACAGGACTACACTGAAGCTTTCTTT. The receptor chain draws on TRBV18 and TRBJ1-1; TRBD1 is possibly the D segment (6 matching bases). The V end loses 1 base and the J end loses 3 bases, and a stretch of 9 bases separates them. From the cysteine up to the phenylalanine, the CDR3 has a length of 14 residues. The only DNA kept is the CDR3, 42 bases in frame from the first base. The germline V gene specifies KGHSH as CDR1 and LQKENI as CDR2.